The following is a TCR beta chain sequence with its context. The record originates from a study of blood T cell repertoires in COVID-19. The germline gives CDR1 GTSNPN, CDR2 SVGIG (reference sequence). CDR3 size: 15 residues. With 4 bases removed from V and 3 bases from J, the gap between germline ends came to 16 bases. Original analysis: Reference gene primer amplification in the assay estimated nucleated cell counts. The data were produced by immunoSEQ multiplex PCR, yet TCRdb's version contains in-frame clones alone and is incomplete. V and J calls and clone size are as listed in that table; D and trimming were resolved from the DNA. The sample carries about 140,000 clones, about nine tenths recorded once.

Material for sequencing was peripheral blood. This TCR was recovered from a woman over 75 with acute or convalescent COVID-19. The chain links TRBV30 to TRBJ2-1; D is possibly TRBD1 (7 bases). This chain's CDR3 is CAWKNTGEVYNEQFF. CDR3 in DNA: TGTGCCTGGAAGAACACAGGGGAGGTCTACAATGAGCAGTTCTTC.